This TCR beta chain was identified in a study of T cell repertoires in cytomegalovirus infection. Study as a whole: It was the public TCR beta signatures that indicated both CMV infection and matching HLA type.

Comment on this clonotype: No antigen is known for it.

CDR3 length: 18 amino acids. V trimming: 0 bases; J trimming: 4 bases; junction bases outside the gene matches: 5. Per the germline V gene, CDR1 is MNHEY and CDR2 is SVGAGI. TCRdb reprocessed the reads with MiXCR, giving one entry per CDR3 protein. The sample shows roughly 990,000 distinct CDR3 sequences, approximately 32% of them seen only once. Points from the study as a whole: Cumulative public TCR beta family frequency identified CMV carriers with the relevant HLA.

This clonotype was sampled from a human donor in good health (CMV status not recorded). Some clones in this sample may be carry-over from other donors' samples. The chain is built from TRBV6-5 and TRBJ2-2; 13 bases fit TRBD2. The input for sequencing was cultured CD8+ T cells from PBMCs, taken from culture after CMV antigen stimulation. CDR3 in amino acids: CASSYSVTSGGITGELFF. CDR3 bases: TGTGCCAGCAGTTACTCGGTGACTAGCGGGGGGATCACCGGGGAGCTGTTTTTT.